This entry is about one T cell receptor beta chain. Original handling: Estimation of nucleated cell counts relied on the amplification of reference gene primers. The repertoire was sequenced with immunoSEQ multiplex PCR; TCRdb's copy has only in-frame clones and lacks some. Clonal size and the V and J genes are those of that table, whereas D and trimming came from the DNA. Here the sample spans about 300,000 clones, about nine tenths being singletons. The data belong to a study of blood T cell repertoires in COVID-19. Study at large: Specimens from acute and convalescent COVID-19 originated in the United States, Italy and Spain.

The study drew participants aged about 18 to 95 years from some 24 US areas. Cohort assignment relied on participant-reported clinical history. Trimming took 3 bases from V and 8 from J, leaving 13 bases between them. This CDR3 is built from 12 residues. Germline CDR1 is DFQATT and CDR2 is SNEGSKA (reference sequence). Sequencing was performed on PBMCs or T cells enriched from blood (not recorded which). This receptor was taken from a woman aged 25 to 39 who had recovered from COVID-19. The V and J genes are TRBV20-1 and TRBJ1-2; D unclear. The CDR3 loop is CSASVQRGGYTF. The CDR3 region has the DNA TGCAGTGCTAGTGTGCAACGAGGAGGCTACACCTTC.